A selection of T cell receptor beta chains follows, all from one sample in a study of OX40 agonist ivuxolimab in advanced cancers. TCRdb's copy holds only in-frame clones and misses some; the assay was immunoSEQ multiplex PCR. This table holds 25,000 to 35,000 clones, over 75% found once. The sequences come from CD4+ or CD8+ T cells sorted from blood, collected in a trial of the OX40 agonist ivuxolimab. Receptors were obtained from an adult with an advanced solid tumor such as melanoma, head and neck, liver or kidney cancer. Both conserved end residues are part of each CDR3. The D gene is left open where the match is weak. Expanded clones are given a class, and other clones once, few, many or no size at all.

len,d_gene,abundance,j_gene,v_gene,CDR3nt,CDR3aa
13,NA,NA,TRBJ2-1,TRBV5-1,TGCGCCAGCAGCTTAAGCGGAAACAATGAGCAGTTCTTC,CASSLSGNNEQFF
15,TRBD1,NA,TRBJ2-1,TRBV5-1,TGCGCCAGCAGCCTACAGGGGGCATCCTACAATGAGCAGTTCTTC,CASSLQGASYNEQFF
12,NA,NA,TRBJ2-7,TRBV6-1,TGTGCCAGCGGGGAGGGGGCCCACGAGCAGTACTTC,CASGEGAHEQYF
17,NA,once,TRBJ2-5,TRBV7-3,TGTGCCAGCAGCCCCGGGGAGGGGGCGATAATCGGAGAGACCCAGTACTTC,CASSPGEGAIIGETQYF
13,NA,NA,TRBJ1-5,TRBV6-5,TGTGCCAGCAGTTACTCCCTAGCCCAGCCCCAGCATTTT,CASSYSLAQPQHF
15,TRBD2,NA,TRBJ2-7,TRBV7-6,TGTGCCAGCAGCCCGGGGACTAGCGGGAGTCGTGAGCAGTACTTC,CASSPGTSGSREQYF
13,NA,once,TRBJ2-7,TRBV19,TGTGCCAGTAGTACCGGACTGCTTCTCGAGCAGTACTTC,CASSTGLLLEQYF
13,NA,NA,TRBJ2-7,TRBV11-2,TGTGCCAGCGGCTCGCCAAGTTTCTACGAGCAGTACTTC,CASGSPSFYEQYF
15,TRBD1,NA,TRBJ2-7,TRBV7-9,TGTGCCAGCAGCTTGAGACAGGGACCTTCCTACGAGCAGTACTTC,CASSLRQGPSYEQYF
15,NA,NA,TRBJ2-7,TRBV15,TGTGCCACCAGCAGGGTATGGGGCCAGGGTTCCGAGCAGTACTTC,CATSRVWGQGSEQYF
15,TRBD2,NA,TRBJ2-3,TRBV7-2,TGTGCCGCCGCCACCGGGACTAGCGAAACAGATACGCAGTATTTT,CAAATGTSETDTQYF
18,NA,NA,TRBJ2-7,TRBV11-2,TGTGCCAGCAGCTTGACTAGGACAGGGATAGCGGGAGACCACGAGCAGTACTTC,CASSLTRTGIAGDHEQYF
15,TRBD2,NA,TRBJ2-7,TRBV4-1,TGCGCCAGCAGCCCCGGGACTAGCGGGCGCACGGGGCAGTACTTC,CASSPGTSGRTGQYF
14,NA,NA,TRBJ2-7,TRBV27,TGTGCCAGCAGTTTAACACCAACAAATTACGAGCAGTACTTC,CASSLTPTNYEQYF
16,TRBD2,once,TRBJ2-7,TRBV7-9,TGTGCCAGCAGCTTAGGGGAGACTAGCGGATCCTACGAGCAGTACTTC,CASSLGETSGSYEQYF
16,TRBD2,NA,TRBJ2-7,TRBV6-6,TGTGCCAGCAGACTCGGACTAGCGGGAGCCACAGGCGAGCAGTACTTC,CASRLGLAGATGEQYF
17,NA,NA,TRBJ2-3,TRBV11-2,TGTGCCAGCAGCCAACCGAGGGACTTGGGGGTCGGAGATACGCAGTATTTT,CASSQPRDLGVGDTQYF
14,TRBD1,NA,TRBJ2-7,TRBV30,TGTGCCTGGAGTTGGATGACAGGGGAGTACGAGCAGTACTTC,CAWSWMTGEYEQYF
13,TRBD1,NA,TRBJ2-7,TRBV10-3,TGTGCCATCAGTGAGGGGACAGGGTACGAGCAGTACTTC,CAISEGTGYEQYF
12,NA,medium-sized,TRBJ1-5,TRBV7-8,TGTGCCAGCAGCCAGGAAAATCAGCCCCAGCATTTT,CASSQENQPQHF
11,NA,NA,TRBJ2-7,TRBV5-1,TGCGCCAGCGGTTCCAATGGCGAGCAGTACTTC,CASGSNGEQYF
15,NA,NA,TRBJ1-5,TRBV29-1,TGCAGCGCCAAAGAAGGCAGAGGATTCGATCAGCCCCAGCATTTT,CSAKEGRGFDQPQHF
13,NA,NA,TRBJ2-7,TRBV28,TGTGCCAGCAGTTTAAGGGGGAAGTACGAGCAGTACTTC,CASSLRGKYEQYF
17,TRBD2,NA,TRBJ2-5,TRBV7-2,TGTGCCAGCAGCCAAAAAGGAGCGGGAGGGCCTAGGGAGACCCAGTACTTC,CASSQKGAGGPRETQYF
13,NA,NA,TRBJ1-4,TRBV30,TGTGCCTGGACTTACAGGGTTAATGAAAAACTGTTTTTT,CAWTYRVNEKLFF
16,TRBD1,NA,TRBJ1-2,TRBV5-5,TGTGCCAGCAGCTCAACCCCCACAGGGGCGAAACATGGCTACACCTTC,CASSSTPTGAKHGYTF
13,NA,NA,TRBJ2-7,TRBV7-6,TGTGCCAGCAGCTCCCCGCCCTCCTACGAGCAGTACTTC,CASSSPPSYEQYF
14,NA,NA,TRBJ1-1,TRBV28,TGTGCCAGCACACGGGGGGGGCCTAGCACTGAAGCTTTCTTT,CASTRGGPSTEAFF
17,TRBD2,NA,TRBJ2-1,TRBV27,TGTGCCAGCAGTTCGGGACTAGCGGGAGTAGGTTACAATGAGCAGTTCTTC,CASSSGLAGVGYNEQFF
13,NA,NA,TRBJ2-7,TRBV4-3,TGCGCCAGCAGCCAAGAAGCTGGGTACGAGCAGTACTTC,CASSQEAGYEQYF
15,NA,NA,TRBJ2-3,TRBV7-8,TGTGCCAGCAGCTTAAACTTACGGGGAACAGATACGCAGTATTTT,CASSLNLRGTDTQYF
14,NA,NA,TRBJ2-7,TRBV7-6,TGTGCCAGCAGCTTAGGGGGGACTTCATACGAGCAGTACTTC,CASSLGGTSYEQYF
20,TRBD2,NA,TRBJ2-1,TRBV29-1,TGCAGCGGCGACACCGGGAGGGGTCGACTAGCGGGAGGGACAGGCAATGAGCAGTTCTTC,CSGDTGRGRLAGGTGNEQFF
15,NA,NA,TRBJ2-3,TRBV5-1,TGCGCCAGCAGACTAGCACGGGGAGTCACAGATACGCAGTATTTT,CASRLARGVTDTQYF
15,TRBD2,once,TRBJ2-5,TRBV4-2,TGTGCCAGCAGCCAAGTAGCGGGAGAGGGAGAGACCCAGTACTTC,CASSQVAGEGETQYF
14,TRBD1,NA,TRBJ1-5,TRBV30,TGTGCCTGGAGTTTACAGGGGTCAAATCAGCCCCAGCATTTT,CAWSLQGSNQPQHF
15,NA,NA,TRBJ2-1,TRBV4-1,TGCGCCAGCAGCCCCCCCACGGGAATTTACAATGAGCAGTTCTTC,CASSPPTGIYNEQFF
14,NA,NA,TRBJ2-4,TRBV2,TGTGCCAGCAACCCCTGGACGGGGAAAAACATTCAGTACTTC,CASNPWTGKNIQYF
15,TRBD1,NA,TRBJ2-7,TRBV15,TGTGCCACCAGCAGAGCCGGGACAGAAAACTACGAGCAGTACTTC,CATSRAGTENYEQYF
12,NA,NA,TRBJ2-1,TRBV5-1,TGCGCCAGCAGCGACGCCTACAATGAGCAGTTCTTC,CASSDAYNEQFF